This T cell receptor (beta chain) was captured in a study of blood T cell repertoires in COVID-19. Background on the study: From T cells, B-cell-depleted T cells, or PBMCs came the material, which was cDNA or gDNA.

As originally analysed: Amplifying reference gene primers gave estimates of nucleated cell counts. Method: immunoSEQ multiplex PCR; TCRdb's copy keeps in-frame clones and lacks some. V and J calls and clone size are given by that table; D and trimming were obtained from the DNA. The table has about 160,000 clones, approximately 87% seen once. V gave up 7 bases and J gave up 0 bases, with 19 bases separating them. CDR3 size: 16 residues. Germline CDR1 is MNHNY and CDR2 is SVGAGI (reference sequence). Those enrolled in Seattle joined during active infection and were followed longitudinally afterward. This chain connects TRBV6-6 to TRBJ2-7; weak D call: TRBD2 (5 bases). This TCR was recovered from a woman in her 70s with COVID-19, enrolled during active disease. Sequenced input: peripheral blood. The CDR3 reads CASNNKVEDGSYEQYF. As DNA, the CDR3 is TGTGCCAGCAACAATAAGGTGGAGGACGGCTCCTACGAGCAGTACTTC.